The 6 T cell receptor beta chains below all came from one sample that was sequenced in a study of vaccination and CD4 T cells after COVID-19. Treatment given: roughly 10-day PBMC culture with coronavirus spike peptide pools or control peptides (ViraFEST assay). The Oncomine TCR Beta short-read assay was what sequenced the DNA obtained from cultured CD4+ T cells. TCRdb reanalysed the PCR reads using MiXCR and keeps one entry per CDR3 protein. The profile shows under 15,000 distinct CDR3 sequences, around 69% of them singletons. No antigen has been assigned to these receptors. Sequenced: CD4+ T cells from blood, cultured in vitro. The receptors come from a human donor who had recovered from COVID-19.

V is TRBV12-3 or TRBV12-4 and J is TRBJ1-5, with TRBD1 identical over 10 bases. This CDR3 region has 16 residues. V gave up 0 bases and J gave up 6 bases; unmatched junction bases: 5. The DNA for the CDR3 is TGTGCCAGCAGTTTAGCGGGACAGGGGAGGGCTCAGCCCCAGCATTTT. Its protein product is CASSLAGQGRAQPQHF.

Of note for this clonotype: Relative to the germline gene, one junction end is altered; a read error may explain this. The CDR3 sequence is CSASSGPGEQSF. The CDR3 DNA follows: TGCAGTGCCTCTAGCGGGCCGGGTGAGCAGTCCTTC. J is TRBJ2-1 and V is TRBV20-1, with 8 bases that match TRBD2. Germline values: CDR1 DFQATT, CDR2 SNEGSKA (reference sequence). The CDR3 spans 12 residues.

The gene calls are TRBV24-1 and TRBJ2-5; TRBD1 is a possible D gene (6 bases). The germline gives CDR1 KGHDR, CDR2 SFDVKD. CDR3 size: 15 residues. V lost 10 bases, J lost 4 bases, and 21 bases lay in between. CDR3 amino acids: CATSPTRTEGETQYF. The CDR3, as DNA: TGTGCCACGTCACCAACTCGGACAGAAGGAGAGACCCAGTACTTC.

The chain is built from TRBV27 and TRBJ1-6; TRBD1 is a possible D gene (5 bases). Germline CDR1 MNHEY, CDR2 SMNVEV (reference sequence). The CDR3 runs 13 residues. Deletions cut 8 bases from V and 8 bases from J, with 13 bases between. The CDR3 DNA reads TGTGCCAGCTGGGGGAGGGTGGATTCACCCCTCCACTTT. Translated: CASWGRVDSPLHF.

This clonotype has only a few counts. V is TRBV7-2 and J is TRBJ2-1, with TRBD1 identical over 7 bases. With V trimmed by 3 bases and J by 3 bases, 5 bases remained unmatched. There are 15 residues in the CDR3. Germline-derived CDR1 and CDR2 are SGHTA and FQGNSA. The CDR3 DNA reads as TGTGCCAGCAGCTTGTGGGGGACAGACTACAATGAGCAGTTCTTC. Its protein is CASSLWGTDYNEQFF.

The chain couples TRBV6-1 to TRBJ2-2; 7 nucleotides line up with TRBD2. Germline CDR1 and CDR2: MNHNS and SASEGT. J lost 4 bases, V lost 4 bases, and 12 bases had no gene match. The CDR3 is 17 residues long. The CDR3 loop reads CASSARGPRELTGELFF. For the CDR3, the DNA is TGTGCCAGCAGTGCCCGAGGGCCGCGGGAGCTCACCGGGGAGCTGTTTTTT.